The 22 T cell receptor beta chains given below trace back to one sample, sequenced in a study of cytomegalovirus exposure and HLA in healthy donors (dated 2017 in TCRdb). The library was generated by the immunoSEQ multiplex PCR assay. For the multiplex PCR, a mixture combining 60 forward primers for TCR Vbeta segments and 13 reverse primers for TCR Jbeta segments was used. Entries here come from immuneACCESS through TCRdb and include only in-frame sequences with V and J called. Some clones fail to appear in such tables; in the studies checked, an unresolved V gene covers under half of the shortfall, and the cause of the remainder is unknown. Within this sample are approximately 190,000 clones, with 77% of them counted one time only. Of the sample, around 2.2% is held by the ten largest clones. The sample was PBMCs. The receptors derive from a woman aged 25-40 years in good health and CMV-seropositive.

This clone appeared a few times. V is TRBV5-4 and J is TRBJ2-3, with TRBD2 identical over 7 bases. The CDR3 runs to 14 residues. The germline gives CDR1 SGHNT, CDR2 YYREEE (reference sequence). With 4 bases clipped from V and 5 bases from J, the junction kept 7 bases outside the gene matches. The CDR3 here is CASSPNGGGDTQYF. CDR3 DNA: TGTGCCAGCAGCCCCAACGGCGGGGGAGATACGCAGTATTTT.

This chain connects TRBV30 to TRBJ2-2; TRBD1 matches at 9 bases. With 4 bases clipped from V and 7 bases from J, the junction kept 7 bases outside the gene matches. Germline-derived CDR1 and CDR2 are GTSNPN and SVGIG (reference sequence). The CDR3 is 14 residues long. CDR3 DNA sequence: TGTGCCTGGAAAGGGGGACAGGGTGTCGGGGAGCTGTTTTTT. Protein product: CAWKGGQGVGELFF.

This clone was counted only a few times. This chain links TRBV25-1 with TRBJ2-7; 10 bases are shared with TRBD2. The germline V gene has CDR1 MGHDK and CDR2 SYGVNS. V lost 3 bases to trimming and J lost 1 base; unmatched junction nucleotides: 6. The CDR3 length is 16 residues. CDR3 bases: TGTGCCAGCAGTGACCCAAGCGGGAGGGGTTCCTACGAGCAGTACTTC. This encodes CASSDPSGRGSYEQYF.

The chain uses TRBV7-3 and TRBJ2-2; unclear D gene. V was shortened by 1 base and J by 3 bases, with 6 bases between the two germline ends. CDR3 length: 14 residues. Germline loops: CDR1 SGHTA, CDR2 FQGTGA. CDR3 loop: CASSLKTDTGELFF. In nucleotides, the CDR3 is TGTGCCAGCAGCTTAAAAACGGACACCGGGGAGCTGTTTTTT. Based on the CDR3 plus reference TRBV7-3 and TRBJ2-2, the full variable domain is GAGVSQTPSNKVTEKGKYVELRCDPISGHTALYWYRQSLGQGPEFLIYFQGTGAADDSGLPNDRFFAVRPEGSVSTLKIQRTERGDSAVYLCASSLKTDTGELFFGEGSRLTVL.

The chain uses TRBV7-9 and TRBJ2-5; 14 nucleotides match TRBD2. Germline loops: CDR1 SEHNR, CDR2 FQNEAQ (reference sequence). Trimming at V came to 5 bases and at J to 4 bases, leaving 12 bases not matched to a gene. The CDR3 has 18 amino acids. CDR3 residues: CASSLVPGLAGDLETQYF. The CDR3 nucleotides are TGTGCCAGCAGCCTGGTCCCGGGACTAGCGGGAGACTTAGAGACCCAGTACTTC.

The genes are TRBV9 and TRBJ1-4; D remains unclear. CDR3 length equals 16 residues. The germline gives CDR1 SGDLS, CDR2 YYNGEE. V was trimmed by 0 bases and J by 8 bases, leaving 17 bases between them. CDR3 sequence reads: CASSVAAGLNTEKLFF. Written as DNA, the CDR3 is TGTGCCAGCAGCGTAGCGGCGGGCCTTAACACCGAAAAACTGTTTTTT. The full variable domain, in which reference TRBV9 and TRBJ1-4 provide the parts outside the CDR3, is DSGVTQTPKHLITATGQRVTLRCSPRSGDLSVYWYQQSLDQGLQFLIQYYNGEERAKGNILERFSAQQFPDLHSELNLSSLELGDSALYFCASSVAAGLNTEKLFFGSGTQLSVL.

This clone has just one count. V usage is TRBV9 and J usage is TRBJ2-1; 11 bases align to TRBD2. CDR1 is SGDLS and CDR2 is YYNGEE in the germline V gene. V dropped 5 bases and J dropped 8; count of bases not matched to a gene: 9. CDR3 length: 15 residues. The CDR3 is CASSAKTSGNYEQFF. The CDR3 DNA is TGTGCCAGCAGTGCAAAGACTAGCGGGAACTATGAGCAGTTCTTC.

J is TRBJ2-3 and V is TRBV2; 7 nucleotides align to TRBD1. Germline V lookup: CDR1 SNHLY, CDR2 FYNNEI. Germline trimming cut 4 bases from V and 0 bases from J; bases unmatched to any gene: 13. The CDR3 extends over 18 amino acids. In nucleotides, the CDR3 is TGTGCCAGCAGTGGCAGGAGAGGGACAGCCCTTAGCACAGATACGCAGTATTTT. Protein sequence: CASSGRRGTALSTDTQYF.

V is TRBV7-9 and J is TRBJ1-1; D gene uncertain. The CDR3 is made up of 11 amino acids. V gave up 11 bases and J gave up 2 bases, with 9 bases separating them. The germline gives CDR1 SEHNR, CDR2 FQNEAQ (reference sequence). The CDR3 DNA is TGTGCCGAAGAGGGAAACACTGAAGCTTTCTTT. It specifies CAEEGNTEAFF.

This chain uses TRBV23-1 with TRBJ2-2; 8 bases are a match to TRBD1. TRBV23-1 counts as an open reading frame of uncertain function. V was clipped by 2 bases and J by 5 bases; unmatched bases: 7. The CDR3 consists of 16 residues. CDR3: CASSQPQGGRTGELFF. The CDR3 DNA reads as TGCGCCAGCAGTCAACCACAGGGGGGAAGGACCGGGGAGCTGTTTTTT.

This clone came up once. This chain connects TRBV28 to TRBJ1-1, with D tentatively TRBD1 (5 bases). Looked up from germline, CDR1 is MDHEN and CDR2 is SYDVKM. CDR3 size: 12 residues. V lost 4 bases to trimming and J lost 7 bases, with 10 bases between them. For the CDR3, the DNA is TGTGCCAGCAGTTACAGGTATTATGAAGCTTTCTTT. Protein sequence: CASSYRYYEAFF.

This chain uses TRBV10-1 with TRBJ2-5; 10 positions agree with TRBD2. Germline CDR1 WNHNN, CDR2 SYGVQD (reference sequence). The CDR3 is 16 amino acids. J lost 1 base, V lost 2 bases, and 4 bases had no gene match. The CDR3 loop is CASSETSGNPQETQYF. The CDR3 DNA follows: TGCGCCAGCAGTGAGACTAGCGGGAATCCCCAAGAGACCCAGTACTTC.

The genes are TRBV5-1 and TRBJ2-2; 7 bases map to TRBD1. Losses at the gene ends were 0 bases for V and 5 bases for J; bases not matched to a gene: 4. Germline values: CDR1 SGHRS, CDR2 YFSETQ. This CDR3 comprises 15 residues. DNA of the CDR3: TGCGCCAGCAGCTTGGAGGGGACAGAGACCGGGGAGCTGTTTTTT. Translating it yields CASSLEGTETGELFF.

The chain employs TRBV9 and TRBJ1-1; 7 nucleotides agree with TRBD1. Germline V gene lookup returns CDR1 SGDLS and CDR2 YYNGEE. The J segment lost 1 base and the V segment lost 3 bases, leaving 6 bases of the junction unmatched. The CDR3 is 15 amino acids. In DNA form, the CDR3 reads TGTGCCAGCAGCGCCTCGGGACAGCAGAACACTGAAGCTTTCTTT. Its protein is CASSASGQQNTEAFF.

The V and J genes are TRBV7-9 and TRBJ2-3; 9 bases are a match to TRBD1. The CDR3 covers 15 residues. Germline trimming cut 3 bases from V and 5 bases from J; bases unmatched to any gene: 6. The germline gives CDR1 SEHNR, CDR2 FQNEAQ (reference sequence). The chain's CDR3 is CASSFPRTGVDTQYF. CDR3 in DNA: TGTGCCAGCAGCTTTCCCCGGACAGGGGTAGATACGCAGTATTTT.

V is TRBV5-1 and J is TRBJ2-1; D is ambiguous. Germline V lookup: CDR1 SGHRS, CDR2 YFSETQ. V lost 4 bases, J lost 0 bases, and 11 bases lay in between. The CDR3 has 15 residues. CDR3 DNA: TGCGCCAGCAGCCCAGACATTTCCTCCTACAATGAGCAGTTCTTC. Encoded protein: CASSPDISSYNEQFF.

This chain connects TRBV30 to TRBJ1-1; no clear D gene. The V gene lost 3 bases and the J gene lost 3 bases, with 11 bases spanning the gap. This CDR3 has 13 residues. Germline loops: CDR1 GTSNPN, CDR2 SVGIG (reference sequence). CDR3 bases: TGTGCCTGGAGCCTCGGGTGGTACACTGAAGCTTTCTTT. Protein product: CAWSLGWYTEAFF.

Here the CDR3 DNA reads TGCGCCAGCAGGAGGGTCCAAGGCGAGCAGTACTTC. This translates into CASRRVQGEQYF. The chain links TRBV10-1 to TRBJ2-7, with D maybe TRBD2 (5 bases). The CDR3 sequence is 12 residues long. Between the trimmed V and J ends, which lost 6 bases and 6 bases, there was a span of 12 bases. CDR1 WNHNN and CDR2 SYGVQD come from the germline V gene (reference sequence).

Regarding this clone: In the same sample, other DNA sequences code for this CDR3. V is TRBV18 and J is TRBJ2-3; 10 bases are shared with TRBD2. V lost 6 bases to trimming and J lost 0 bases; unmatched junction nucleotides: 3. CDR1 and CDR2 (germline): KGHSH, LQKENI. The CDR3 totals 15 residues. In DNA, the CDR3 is TGTGCCAGCTCCGAGACTAGCGGGAGCACAGATACGCAGTATTTT. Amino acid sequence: CASSETSGSTDTQYF.

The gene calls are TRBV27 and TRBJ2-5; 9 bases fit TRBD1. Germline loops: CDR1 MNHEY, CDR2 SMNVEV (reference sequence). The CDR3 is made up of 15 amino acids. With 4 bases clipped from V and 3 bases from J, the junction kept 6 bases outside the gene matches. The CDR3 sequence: CASSSWTGVKETQYF. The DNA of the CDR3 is TGTGCCAGCAGTTCCTGGACAGGGGTGAAAGAGACCCAGTACTTC.

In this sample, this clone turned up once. This CDR3 reads CASTLRGRYGNQPQHF. The CDR3 bases are TGTGCCAGTACCCTGCGGGGCAGGTATGGCAATCAGCCCCAGCATTTT. This sequence joins TRBV19 and TRBJ1-5; TRBD1 is a possible D gene (5 bases). Looked up from germline, CDR1 is LNHDA and CDR2 is SQIVND (reference sequence). V lost 7 bases and J lost 2, with 18 bases in between. The CDR3 is 16 residues long. Full variable domain (missing parts from reference TRBV19 and TRBJ1-5): DGGITQSPKYLFRKEGQNVTLSCEQNLNHDAMYWYRQDPGQGLRLIYYSQIVNDFQKGDIAEGYSVSREKKESFPLTVTSAQKNPTAFYLCASTLRGRYGNQPQHFGDGTRLSIL.

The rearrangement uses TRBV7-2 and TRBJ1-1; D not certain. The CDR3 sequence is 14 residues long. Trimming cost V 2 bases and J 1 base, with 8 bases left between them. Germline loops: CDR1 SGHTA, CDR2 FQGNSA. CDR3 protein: CASSLLWANTEAFF. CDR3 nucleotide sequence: TGTGCCAGCAGCTTATTATGGGCGAACACTGAAGCTTTCTTT.